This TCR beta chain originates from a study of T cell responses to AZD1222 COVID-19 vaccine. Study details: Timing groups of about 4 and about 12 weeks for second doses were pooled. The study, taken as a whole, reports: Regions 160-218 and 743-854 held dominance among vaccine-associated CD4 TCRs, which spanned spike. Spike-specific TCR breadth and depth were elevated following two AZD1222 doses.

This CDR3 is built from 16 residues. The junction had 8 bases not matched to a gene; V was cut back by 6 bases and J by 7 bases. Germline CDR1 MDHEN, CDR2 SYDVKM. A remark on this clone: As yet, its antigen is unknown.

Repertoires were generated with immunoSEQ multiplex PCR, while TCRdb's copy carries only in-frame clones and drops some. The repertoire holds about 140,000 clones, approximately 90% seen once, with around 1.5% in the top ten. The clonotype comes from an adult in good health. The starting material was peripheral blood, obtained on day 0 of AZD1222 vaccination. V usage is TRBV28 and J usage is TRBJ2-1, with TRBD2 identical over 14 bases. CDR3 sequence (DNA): TGTGCCAGCAGACTTGGACTAGCGGGAGGTTATAATGAGCAGTTCTTC. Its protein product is CASRLGLAGGYNEQFF.